These 27 T cell receptor beta chains originate from one sample sequenced in a study of follicular helper T cells after annual influenza vaccination. Assay: immunoSEQ multiplex PCR; the TCRdb copy retains only in-frame clones and omits some. The sample consists of approximately 11,000 clones, approximately 78% of them appearing once. Noted time point: 2015-2016 season, 7 days after influenza vaccination. Material: CXCR5+ CD38- circulating T follicular helper cells from blood, obtained 7 days after influenza vaccination. Subset meaning: circulating Tfh, non-naive CD4+CXCR5+PD-1+ (ICOS+CD38+ or ICOS-CD38-). Source of these receptors: an adult who received the influenza vaccine.

V gene TRBV11-1 combines with J gene TRBJ1-1; 7 bases align to TRBD1. V lost 0 bases and J lost 5; bases outside the gene matches: 6. The CDR3 length is 15 residues. Germline V CDR1 and CDR2: SGHAT, FQDESV (reference sequence). The CDR3 reads CASSLATDRDTEAFF. CDR3 nucleotides: TGTGCCAGCAGCTTAGCTACAGACAGGGATACTGAAGCTTTCTTT.

CDR3 sequence reads: CASNGGRDSPLHF. The CDR3 DNA is TGTGCCAGCAATGGGGGTAGGGATTCACCCCTCCACTTT. The chain couples TRBV25-1 to TRBJ1-6; possible D gene TRBD1, 5 bases. CDR3 length: 13 amino acids. CDR1 and CDR2 from the germline V gene are MGHDK and SYGVNS. The V and J ends lost 7 bases and 8 bases respectively, with 12 bases between them.

The rearrangement uses TRBV6-6 and TRBJ1-3; D not resolved. With 2 bases removed from V and 4 bases from J, the gap between germline ends came to 15 bases. In germline, CDR1 is MNHNY, CDR2 SVGAGI (reference sequence). The CDR3 covers 16 residues. The DNA of the CDR3 is TGTGCCAGCAGTTACACCCCGGGCGGGCCCGGAAACACCATATATTTT. Amino acid sequence: CASSYTPGGPGNTIYF.

The chain couples TRBV7-2 to TRBJ2-7; D remains ambiguous. The CDR3 spans 13 residues. V was trimmed by 5 bases and J by 3 bases, leaving 11 bases between them. The germline gives CDR1 SGHTA, CDR2 FQGNSA. The CDR3 protein is CASSTARIYEQYF. In DNA form, the CDR3 reads TGTGCCAGCAGCACCGCTCGGATCTACGAGCAGTACTTC.

The chain uses TRBV2 and TRBJ2-3; 9 bases map to TRBD2. CDR1 and CDR2 (germline): SNHLY, FYNNEI. The CDR3 spans 14 residues. The V and J ends lost 6 bases and 2 bases, in that order; junction bases with no gene match: 3. The CDR3 region has the DNA TGTGCCAGCAGGCTAGCGGGGCACACAGATACGCAGTATTTT. Translated: CASRLAGHTDTQYF.

This chain joins TRBV2 and TRBJ2-3; 12 nucleotides line up with TRBD2. This CDR3 has 14 residues. CDR1 is SNHLY, CDR2 FYNNEI, per germline. Unmatched junction bases numbered 8, after V lost 6 bases and J lost 10 bases. CDR3 bases: TGTGCCAGCAGAACTACTAGCGGGGGGCTCCCGCAGTATTTT. It is translated as CASRTTSGGLPQYF.

V is TRBV10-3 and J is TRBJ2-7, with a weak D call TRBD1 (5 bases). V lost 3 bases and J lost 2, with 17 bases in between. Germline-derived CDR1 and CDR2 are ENHRY and SYGVKD. The CDR3 consists of 16 residues. CDR3 coding DNA: TGTGCCATCAGTGACCCCGACTTGGCAGGGACCTACGAGCAGTACTTC. Its protein product is CAISDPDLAGTYEQYF.

This clone was counted a few times. V is TRBV27 and J is TRBJ1-6; D is uncertain. The CDR3 consists of 15 residues. The V end lost 6 bases, the J end lost 2 bases, and 11 bases lay between the germline ends. Germline CDR1 is MNHEY and CDR2 is SMNVEV (reference sequence). The CDR3: CASSPSLAYNSPLHF. The DNA of the CDR3 is TGTGCCAGCAGCCCCTCTTTGGCCTATAATTCACCCCTCCACTTT.

The rearrangement links TRBV14 to TRBJ1-2; perhaps TRBD1 as D (5 bases). CDR1 and CDR2 (germline): SGHDN, FVKESK. Trimming stripped 4 bases from V and 4 bases from J, with 19 bases between. CDR3 length equals 16 residues. As DNA, the CDR3 is TGTGCCAGCAGCCCCACCCTCATCCAGGGAACCTATGGCTACACCTTC. This sequence encodes CASSPTLIQGTYGYTF.

This chain links TRBV2 with TRBJ2-2; D remains unclear. Germline V gene data show CDR1 as SNHLY and CDR2 as FYNNEI. Trimming took off 3 bases at V and 4 bases at J, with 12 bases between the two ends. The CDR3 extends over 15 amino acids. The CDR3 reads CASSEGHAVTGELFF. CDR3 DNA: TGTGCCAGCAGTGAGGGCCACGCGGTCACCGGGGAGCTGTTTTTT.

In this sample, this clone turned up a few times. This chain links TRBV2 with TRBJ1-5; 7 bases are a match to TRBD1. There are 14 residues in the CDR3. The germline gives CDR1 SNHLY, CDR2 FYNNEI. V trimming: 4 bases; J trimming: 7 bases; junction bases outside the gene matches: 7. The CDR3 reads CASSAHLGGQPQHF. As DNA, the CDR3 is TGTGCCAGCAGTGCCCACTTAGGGGGCCAGCCCCAGCATTTT. Combining the CDR3 with reference TRBV2 and TRBJ1-5 gives the whole variable domain EPEVTQTPSHQVTQMGQEVILRCVPISNHLYFYWYRQILGQKVEFLVSFYNNEISEKSEIFDDQFSVERPDGSNFTLKIRSTKLEDSAMYFCASSAHLGGQPQHFGDGTRLSIL.

This clone has a handful of counts. V gene TRBV6-1 combines with J gene TRBJ1-2, with TRBD1 identical over 7 bases. The V gene's germline CDR1 is MNHNS and CDR2 SASEGT. The CDR3 has 14 amino acids. V lost 11 bases, J lost 0 bases, and 9 bases stayed unmatched. CDR3 sequence: CAATRDSTNYGYTF. CDR3 DNA: TGTGCCGCCACCCGGGACAGCACTAACTATGGCTACACCTTC.

This sequence joins TRBV28 and TRBJ2-4; TRBD1 is a possible D gene (5 bases). In germline, CDR1 is MDHEN, CDR2 SYDVKM. Trimming pared 2 bases from V and 10 bases from J, leaving 12 bases between. CDR3 length equals 13 residues. The CDR3 reads CASSLVGVRIQYF. DNA for the CDR3: TGTGCCAGCAGTTTAGTAGGGGTCCGGATTCAGTACTTC.

This clone was recorded a few times. The J gene is TRBJ2-7, the V gene TRBV2; 9 bases fit TRBD1. V shed 1 base and J 3 bases; nucleotides not matched to a gene: 7. The CDR3 totals 16 residues. Germline V gene lookup returns CDR1 SNHLY and CDR2 FYNNEI. The CDR3 DNA reads as TGTGCCAGCAGTGAAGAGGGACAGGGATCGTTCTACGAGCAGTACTTC. It yields the protein CASSEEGQGSFYEQYF.

The rearrangement links TRBV4-1 to TRBJ2-3, with 9 bases matching TRBD2. Germline assignment: CDR1 MGHRA and CDR2 YSYEKL. The CDR3 consists of 17 residues. V dropped 0 bases and J dropped 6; count of bases not matched to a gene: 10. In DNA form, the CDR3 reads TGCGCCAGCAGCCAAGATAGGGCGGGGGGGGTTCGGGATACGCAGTATTTT. This gives the protein CASSQDRAGGVRDTQYF.

As regards this clone: This specimen includes other DNA sequences encoding the same CDR3. The chain employs TRBV7-2 and TRBJ1-2, with D unclear. Per germline, CDR1 SGHTA and CDR2 FQGNSA. This CDR3 spans 15 amino acids. The V gene lost 2 bases and the J gene lost 5 bases, with 15 bases spanning the gap. As DNA, the CDR3 is TGTGCCAGCAGCTTATCGGAGGGAGGCGGATATGGCTACACCTTC. Its protein product is CASSLSEGGGYGYTF.

A few counts support this clone. The chain joins TRBV29-1 to TRBJ1-1; no clear D gene. The CDR3 has 11 residues. In germline, CDR1 is SQVTM, CDR2 ANQGSEA. V lost 7 bases and J lost 6, with 12 bases in between. In nucleotides, the CDR3 is TGCAGCGGCAAGGTTGGCCCTGAAGCTTTCTTT. It yields the protein CSGKVGPEAFF.

V gene TRBV2 combines with J gene TRBJ1-1; unclear D gene. Trimming took 2 bases from V and 1 from J, leaving 11 bases between them. The germline V gene has CDR1 SNHLY and CDR2 FYNNEI. The CDR3 consists of 15 residues. CDR3 in DNA: TGTGCCAGCAGTGAATACGGGGTAGGGAACACTGAAGCTTTCTTT. It specifies CASSEYGVGNTEAFF.

The gene calls are TRBV12-5 and TRBJ2-1, with 9 bases that match TRBD1. Germline-derived CDR1 and CDR2 are LGHNT and FRNRAP. CDR3 length equals 15 residues. V lost 5 bases, J lost 8 bases, and 10 bases stayed unmatched. The CDR3 DNA is TGTGCTAGTGGTCAGGGACAGGGCTATCAATATGAGCAGTTCTTC. Translated, it gives CASGQGQGYQYEQFF.

The rearrangement links TRBV2 to TRBJ2-5; TRBD2 is a possible D gene (5 bases). V was pared by 0 bases and J by 1 base, with 12 bases between. Germline assignment: CDR1 SNHLY and CDR2 FYNNEI. The CDR3 consists of 16 residues. The chain's CDR3 is CASSEAPRGTQETQYF. In DNA, the CDR3 is TGTGCCAGCAGTGAAGCGCCCCGGGGAACCCAAGAGACCCAGTACTTC.

The chain couples TRBV7-8 to TRBJ2-1, with D perhaps matching TRBD1 or TRBD2 (7 bases each). Trimming removed 5 bases from V and 1 base from J, with 12 bases in between. Germline CDR1 is SGHVS and CDR2 is FQNEAQ. This CDR3 is 15 amino acids long. The CDR3 here is CASSSRGGSYNEQFF. The CDR3, as DNA: TGTGCCAGCAGCAGCAGGGGGGGTTCCTACAATGAGCAGTTCTTC.

The chain is built from TRBV5-4 and TRBJ1-2, with D possibly TRBD1 on 5 matching bases. CDR1 and CDR2 from the germline V gene are SGHNT and YYREEE (reference sequence). V was trimmed by 0 bases and J by 2 bases, leaving 8 bases between them. The CDR3 length is 14 residues. The CDR3 is CASSLGQKNYGYTF. The CDR3 DNA sequence: TGTGCCAGCAGCTTGGGACAGAAAAACTATGGCTACACCTTC.

Remarks on this clone: Lacking the conserved final phenylalanine or tryptophan, this CDR3 likely reflects a read error. It is unclear where the CDR3 begins or ends on the DNA, so no DNA is shown, and the CDR3 is as TCRdb lists it. The chain carries TRBV21-1 and TRBJ1-4; TRBD1, the table's D call, was not compared with the DNA. TRBV21-1 is assigned pseudogene status. 13 amino acids form the CDR3, both terminal residues included. The CDR3 loop is CASSKVHRDSGST.

The chain joins TRBV6-1 to TRBJ1-5; a weak D match, TRBD1 (5 bases). From germline, CDR1 is MNHNS and CDR2 SASEGT. With 8 bases removed from V and 3 bases from J, the gap between germline ends came to 17 bases. The length of the CDR3 is 15 residues. This CDR3 reads CASLRGERNNQPQHF. The CDR3 DNA is TGTGCCAGCCTCCGGGGGGAAAGAAACAATCAGCCCCAGCATTTT.

The CDR3 region has the DNA TGTGCCAGCAGTGAGAAGCTAGCGGGGGGAGATACGCAGTATTTT. This gives the protein CASSEKLAGGDTQYF. The J gene is TRBJ2-3, the V gene TRBV25-1; 11 bases are shared with TRBD2. Germline CDR1 MGHDK, CDR2 SYGVNS. There are 15 residues in the CDR3. V shed 3 bases and J 5 bases; nucleotides not matched to a gene: 4.

This clone showed up just once. The gene calls are TRBV12-5 and TRBJ1-1; tentatively, D is TRBD1 (5 bases). The length of the CDR3 is 17 residues. Per the germline V gene, CDR1 is LGHNT and CDR2 is FRNRAP. V lost 2 bases, J lost 2 bases, and 18 bases lay in between. CDR3 in DNA: TGTGCTAGTGGTTTGTACTCACGGGGGGAGGGAAACACTGAAGCTTTCTTT. Protein: CASGLYSRGEGNTEAFF.

The chain carries TRBV7-2 and TRBJ1-1; a possible D gene is TRBD1 (6 bases). The CDR3 consists of 15 residues. Germline CDR1 and CDR2: SGHTA and FQGNSA. Trimming left V 1 base short and J 0 bases short, with 9 bases between. The CDR3 is CASSLVTGMNTEAFF. In nucleotides, the CDR3 is TGTGCCAGCAGCTTAGTCACAGGGATGAACACTGAAGCTTTCTTT.